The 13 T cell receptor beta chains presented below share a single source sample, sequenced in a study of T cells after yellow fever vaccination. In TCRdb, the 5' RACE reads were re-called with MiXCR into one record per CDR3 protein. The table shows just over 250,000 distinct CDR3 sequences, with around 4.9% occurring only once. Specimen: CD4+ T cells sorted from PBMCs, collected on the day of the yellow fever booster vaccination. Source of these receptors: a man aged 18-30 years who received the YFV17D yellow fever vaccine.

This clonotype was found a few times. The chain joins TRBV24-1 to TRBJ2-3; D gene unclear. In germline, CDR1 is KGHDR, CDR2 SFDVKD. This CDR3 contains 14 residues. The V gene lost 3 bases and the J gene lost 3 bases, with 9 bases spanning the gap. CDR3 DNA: TGTGCCACCAGTGATCCCCCCCGGACAGATACGCAGTATTTT. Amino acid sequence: CATSDPPRTDTQYF.

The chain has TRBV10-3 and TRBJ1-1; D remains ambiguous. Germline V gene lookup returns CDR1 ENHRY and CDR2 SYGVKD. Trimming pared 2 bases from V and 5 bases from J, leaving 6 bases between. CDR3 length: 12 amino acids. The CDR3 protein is CAISEGGTEAFF. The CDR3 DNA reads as TGTGCCATCAGTGAGGGAGGTACTGAAGCTTTCTTT.

CDR3 nucleotide sequence: TGCAGTGCGGCGGGACTCCTGGGCGAGCAGTACGTC. Translating it yields CSAAGLLGEQYV. V gene TRBV20-1 combines with J gene TRBJ2-7; weak D call: TRBD2 (6 bases). Germline loops: CDR1 DFQATT, CDR2 SNEGSKA (reference sequence). This CDR3 region has 12 residues. Trimming stripped 6 bases from V and 6 bases from J, with 15 bases between.

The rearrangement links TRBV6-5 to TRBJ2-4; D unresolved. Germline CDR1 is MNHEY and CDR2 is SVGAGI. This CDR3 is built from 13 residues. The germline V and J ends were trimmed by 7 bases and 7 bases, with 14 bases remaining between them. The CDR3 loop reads CASTVPLRNIQYF. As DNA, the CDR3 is TGTGCCAGCACAGTGCCATTAAGGAACATTCAGTACTTC.

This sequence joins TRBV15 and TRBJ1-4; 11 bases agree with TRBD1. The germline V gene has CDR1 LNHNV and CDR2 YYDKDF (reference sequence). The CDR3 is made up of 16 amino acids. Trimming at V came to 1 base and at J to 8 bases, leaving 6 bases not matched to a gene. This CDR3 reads CATSRASGQGEEKLFF. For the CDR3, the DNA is TGTGCCACCAGCAGAGCGTCGGGACAGGGGGAAGAAAAACTGTTTTTT.

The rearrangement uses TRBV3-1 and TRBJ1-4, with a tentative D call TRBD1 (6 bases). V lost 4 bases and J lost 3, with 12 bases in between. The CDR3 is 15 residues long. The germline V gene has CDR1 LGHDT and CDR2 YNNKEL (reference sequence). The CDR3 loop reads CASSPPGVPNEKLFF. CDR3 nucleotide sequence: TGTGCCAGCAGCCCGCCAGGGGTACCTAATGAAAAACTGTTTTTT.

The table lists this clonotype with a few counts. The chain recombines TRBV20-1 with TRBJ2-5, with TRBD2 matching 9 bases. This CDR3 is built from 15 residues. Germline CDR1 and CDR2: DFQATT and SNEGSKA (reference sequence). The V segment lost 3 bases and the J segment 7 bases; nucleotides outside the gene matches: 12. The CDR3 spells CSASLWRGGLGTQYF. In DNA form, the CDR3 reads TGCAGTGCTAGTCTGTGGCGGGGGGGCCTGGGGACCCAGTACTTC.

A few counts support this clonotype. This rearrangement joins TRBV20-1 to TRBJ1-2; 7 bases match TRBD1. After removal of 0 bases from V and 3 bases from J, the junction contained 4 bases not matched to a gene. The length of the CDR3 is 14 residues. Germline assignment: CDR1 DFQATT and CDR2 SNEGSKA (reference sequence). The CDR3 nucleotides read TGCAGTGCTAGAGATCTCAGGGGGGACTATGGCTACACCTTC. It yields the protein CSARDLRGDYGYTF.

The CDR3 sequence is CASTEVAKNIQYF. CDR3 in DNA: TGTGCCAGCACAGAGGTAGCCAAAAACATTCAGTACTTC. The V gene is TRBV18, the J gene TRBJ2-4; unclear D gene. The ends were cut back, 8 bases at V and 0 bases at J, with 8 bases in the middle. Germline lookup yields CDR1 KGHSH and CDR2 LQKENI. This CDR3 has 13 residues.

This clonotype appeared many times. CDR3 coding DNA: TGCGCCAGCAGCCCGGGGACCGTTTGGGAAGAGCAGTACTTC. Translated, it gives CASSPGTVWEEQYF. The chain employs TRBV5-1 and TRBJ2-7, with D possibly being TRBD1 or TRBD2 (5 bases each). The CDR3 has 14 residues. V dropped 4 bases and J dropped 7 bases, with 18 bases sitting between them. Germline V gene data show CDR1 as SGHRS and CDR2 as YFSETQ.

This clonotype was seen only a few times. In DNA form, the CDR3 reads TGTGCCAGCAGTTACTCTCGACAGGGCTGCTACGAGCAGTACGTC. Residues: CASSYSRQGCYEQYV. V usage is TRBV6-5 and J usage is TRBJ2-7; 7 bases map to TRBD1. The germline CDR1 and CDR2 sequences are MNHEY and SVGAGI. The CDR3 runs to 15 residues. The J segment lost 3 bases and the V segment lost 0 bases, leaving 5 bases of the junction unmatched.

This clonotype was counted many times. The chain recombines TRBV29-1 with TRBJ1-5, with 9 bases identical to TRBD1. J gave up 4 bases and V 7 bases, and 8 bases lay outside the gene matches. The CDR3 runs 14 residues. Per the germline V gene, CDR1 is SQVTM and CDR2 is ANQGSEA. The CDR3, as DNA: TGCAGCGCCGCCGACAGGGGGTTGAATCAGCCCCAGCATTTT. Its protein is CSAADRGLNQPQHF.

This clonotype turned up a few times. The CDR3 is CSVAFGGRDQPQHF. The CDR3 nucleotides are TGCAGCGTTGCTTTTGGGGGTCGGGATCAGCCCCAGCATTTT. The chain has TRBV29-1 and TRBJ1-5; D might be TRBD1 (5 bases). The CDR3 spans 14 residues. Germline CDR1 and CDR2: SQVTM and ANQGSEA. V was trimmed by 4 bases and J by 5 bases, leaving 15 bases between them.